This T cell receptor (beta chain) was recorded in a study of blood T cell repertoires in COVID-19. Study details: Samples representing acute and convalescent COVID-19 were sourced from the United States, Italy and Spain. PBMCs, B-cell-depleted T cells, or T cells provided the cDNA or gDNA that made up the material.

As processed by the authors: How many nucleated cells were present was estimated from reference gene primer amplification. Profiling relied on immunoSEQ multiplex PCR, and the TCRdb table lists in-frame clones only, not all of them. V, J and clone size were drawn from that table, and D and trimming were deduced from the DNA. The sample includes around 120,000 clones, around four fifths of them seen just once. This CDR3 contains 14 residues. V shed 4 bases, J shed 1 base, and the junction held 3 bases outside the gene matches. From germline, CDR1 is LGHDT and CDR2 YNNKEL (reference sequence). This TCR derives from a man younger than 45 with acute or convalescent COVID-19. The sequencing input was peripheral blood. The V call is TRBV3-1 (or the pseudogene TRBV3-2), the J call TRBJ1-1, with 7 bases that match TRBD1. CDR3 DNA sequence: TGTGCCAGCAGCCCACAGGGGAGGAACACTGAAGCTTTCTTT. Its translation is CASSPQGRNTEAFF.